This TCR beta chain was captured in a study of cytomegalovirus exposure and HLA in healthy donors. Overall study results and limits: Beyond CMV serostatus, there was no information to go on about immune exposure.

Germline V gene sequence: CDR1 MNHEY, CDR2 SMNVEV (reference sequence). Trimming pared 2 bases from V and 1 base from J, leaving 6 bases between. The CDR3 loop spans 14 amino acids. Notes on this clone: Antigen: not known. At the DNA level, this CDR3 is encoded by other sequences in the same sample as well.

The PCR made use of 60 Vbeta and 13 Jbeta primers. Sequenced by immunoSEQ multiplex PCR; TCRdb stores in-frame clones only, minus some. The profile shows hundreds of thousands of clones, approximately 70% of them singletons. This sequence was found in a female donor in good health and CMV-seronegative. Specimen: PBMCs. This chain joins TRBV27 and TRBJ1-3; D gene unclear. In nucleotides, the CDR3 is TGTGCCAGCAGTTTACGAGGTTCTGGAAACACCATATATTTT. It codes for CASSLRGSGNTIYF.